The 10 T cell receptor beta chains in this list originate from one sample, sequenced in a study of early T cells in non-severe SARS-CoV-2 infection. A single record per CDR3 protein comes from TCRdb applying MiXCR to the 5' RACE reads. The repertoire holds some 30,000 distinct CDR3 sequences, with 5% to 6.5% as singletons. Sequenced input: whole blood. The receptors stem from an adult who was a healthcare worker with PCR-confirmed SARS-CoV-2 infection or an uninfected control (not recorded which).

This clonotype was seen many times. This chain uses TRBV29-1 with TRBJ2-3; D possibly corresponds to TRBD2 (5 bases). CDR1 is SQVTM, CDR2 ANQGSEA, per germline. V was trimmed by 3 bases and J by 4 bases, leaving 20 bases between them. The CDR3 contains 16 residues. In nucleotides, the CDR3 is TGCAGCGTTGAGGTCGGCAATGAGGGTCTCGCAGATACGCAGTATTTT. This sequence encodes CSVEVGNEGLADTQYF.

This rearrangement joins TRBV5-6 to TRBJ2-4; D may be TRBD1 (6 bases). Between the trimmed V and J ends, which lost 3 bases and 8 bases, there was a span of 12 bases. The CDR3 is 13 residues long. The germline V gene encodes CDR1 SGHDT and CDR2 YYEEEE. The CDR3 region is CASSSTGADIQYF. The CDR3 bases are TGTGCCAGCAGCTCGACAGGAGCGGACATTCAGTACTTC. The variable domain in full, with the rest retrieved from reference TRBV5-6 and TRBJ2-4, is DAGVTQSPTHLIKTRGQQVTLRCSPKSGHDTVSWYQQALGQGPQFIFQYYEEEERQRGNFPDRFSGHQFPNYSSELNVNALLLGDSALYLCASSSTGADIQYFGAGTRLSVL.

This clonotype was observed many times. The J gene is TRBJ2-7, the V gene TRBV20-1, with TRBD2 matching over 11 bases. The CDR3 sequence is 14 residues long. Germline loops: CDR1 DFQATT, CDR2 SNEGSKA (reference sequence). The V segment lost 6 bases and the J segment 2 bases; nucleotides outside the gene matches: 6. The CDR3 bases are TGCAGTGCCTTGGGACTAGCGGAAACCTACGAGCAGTACTTC. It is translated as CSALGLAETYEQYF.

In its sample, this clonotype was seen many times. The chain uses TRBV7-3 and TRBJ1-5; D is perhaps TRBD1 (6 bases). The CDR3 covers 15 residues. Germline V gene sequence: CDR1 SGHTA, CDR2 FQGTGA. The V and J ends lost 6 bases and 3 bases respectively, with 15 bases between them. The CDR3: CASSWVGQNNQPQHF. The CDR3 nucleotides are TGTGCCAGCAGTTGGGTTGGACAGAACAATCAGCCCCAGCATTTT. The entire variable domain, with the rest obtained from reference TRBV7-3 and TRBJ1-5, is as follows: GAGVSQTPSNKVTEKGKYVELRCDPISGHTALYWYRQSLGQGPEFLIYFQGTGAADDSGLPNDRFFAVRPEGSVSTLKIQRTERGDSAVYLCASSWVGQNNQPQHFGDGTRLSIL.

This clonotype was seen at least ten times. CDR3 sequence: CASSPQPGDSNQPQHF. The CDR3 DNA sequence: TGTGCCAGCTCACCACAGCCGGGGGATAGCAATCAGCCCCAGCATTTT. This rearrangement joins TRBV18 to TRBJ1-5; TRBD1 might be the D (5 bases). The CDR3 totals 16 residues. CDR1 is KGHSH, CDR2 LQKENI, per germline. V was pared by 1 base and J by 0 bases, with 10 bases between.

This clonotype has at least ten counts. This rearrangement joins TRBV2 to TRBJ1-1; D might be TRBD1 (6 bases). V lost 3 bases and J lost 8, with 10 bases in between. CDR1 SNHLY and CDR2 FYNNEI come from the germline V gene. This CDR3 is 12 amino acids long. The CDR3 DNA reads TGTGCCAGCAGTGAGGGGACACGAGAAGCTTTCTTT. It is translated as CASSEGTREAFF.

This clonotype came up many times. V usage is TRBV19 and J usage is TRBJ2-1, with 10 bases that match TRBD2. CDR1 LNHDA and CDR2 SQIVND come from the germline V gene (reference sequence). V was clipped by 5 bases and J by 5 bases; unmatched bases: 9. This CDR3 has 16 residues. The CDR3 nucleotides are TGTGCCAGTAGTCTGAGTAGCGGGAGGTCTCACAATGAGCAGTTCTTC. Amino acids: CASSLSSGRSHNEQFF.

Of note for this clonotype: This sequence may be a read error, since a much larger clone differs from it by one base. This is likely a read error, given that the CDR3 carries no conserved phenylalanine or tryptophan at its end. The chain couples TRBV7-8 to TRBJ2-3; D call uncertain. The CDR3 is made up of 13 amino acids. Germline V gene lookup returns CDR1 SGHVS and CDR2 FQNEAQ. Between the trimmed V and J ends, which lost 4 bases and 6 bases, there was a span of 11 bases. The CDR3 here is CASSSSQWDTQYS. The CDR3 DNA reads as TGTGCCAGCAGCTCCTCCCAGTGGGATACGCAGTATTCT.

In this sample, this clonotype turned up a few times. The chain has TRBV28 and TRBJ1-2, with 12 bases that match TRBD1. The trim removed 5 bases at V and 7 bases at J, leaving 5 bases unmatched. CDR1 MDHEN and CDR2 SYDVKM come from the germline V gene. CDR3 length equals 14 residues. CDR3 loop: CASSRGQGAFGYTF. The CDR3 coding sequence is TGTGCCAGCAGTCGGGGACAGGGGGCCTTTGGCTACACCTTC.

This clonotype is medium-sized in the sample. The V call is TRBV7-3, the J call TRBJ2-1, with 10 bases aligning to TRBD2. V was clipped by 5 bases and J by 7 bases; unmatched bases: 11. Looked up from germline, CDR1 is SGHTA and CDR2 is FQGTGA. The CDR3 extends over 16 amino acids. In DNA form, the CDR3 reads TGTGCCAGCAGCCGGACAGCGGGTAGCGGGAGGAATGAGCAGTTCTTC. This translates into CASSRTAGSGRNEQFF.